Sequencing of this TCR beta chain was carried out in a study of T cells in Graves' hyperthyroidism and ophthalmopathy. The CDR3 totals 17 residues. CDR1 SGHTA and CDR2 FQGTGA come from the germline V gene. As for this clonotype: One end of the junction does not line up with germline, which may come from a read error.

RNA transcripts provided the source from which TCR beta CDR3 regions were amplified. The HTBI set primed first-round TCR CDR3 RT-PCR. TCRdb recomputed calls from the multiplex PCR reads with MiXCR, one row per CDR3 protein. This table has some 600,000 distinct CDR3 sequences, roughly 50% appearing once. The V gene is TRBV7-3, the J gene TRBJ1-3; tentative D call: TRBD1 (5 bases). The receptor comes from a woman aged 18 to 35 with Graves' hyperthyroidism. The specimen was peripheral blood or thyroid tissue (not recorded which). This CDR3 is CASSPTPTVLSGSTIYF. CDR3 DNA: TGTGCCAGCAGTCCTACCCCGACAGTTCTCTCTGGAAGCACCATATATTTT.